One sample yielded the 16 T cell receptor beta chains listed below, sequenced in a study of cytomegalovirus exposure and HLA in healthy donors. The PCR used 60 Vbeta and 13 Jbeta primers. Profiling relied on immunoSEQ multiplex PCR, and the TCRdb table lists in-frame clones only, not all of them. This table holds roughly 180,000 clones, roughly four fifths found once. The sequenced sample was PBMCs. Source of these receptors: a female donor in good health and CMV-seronegative.

The rearrangement links TRBV19 to TRBJ2-7; 7 nucleotides line up with TRBD1. Germline assignment: CDR1 LNHDA and CDR2 SQIVND (reference sequence). The trim removed 5 bases at V and 5 bases at J, leaving 15 bases unmatched. The CDR3 is 16 residues long. The CDR3 loop is CASSPPWTGPGDEQYF. CDR3 sequence (DNA): TGTGCCAGTAGTCCACCGTGGACAGGACCCGGCGACGAGCAGTACTTC.

The rearrangement joins TRBV29-1 to TRBJ2-3; D remains unclear. The V gene's germline CDR1 is SQVTM and CDR2 ANQGSEA. Trimming removed 5 bases at V and 2 bases at J, with 11 bases between. The length of the CDR3 is 13 residues. The CDR3 loop reads CSVLSQITDTQYF. The CDR3 bases are TGCAGCGTTTTGTCCCAGATCACAGATACGCAGTATTTT.

The CDR3 spells CASSKVPSGSNEQFF. In DNA form, the CDR3 reads TGTGCCAGCAGCAAAGTTCCTAGCGGGAGCAATGAGCAGTTCTTC. This chain joins TRBV21-1 and TRBJ2-1; the DNA was not used to check the table's D call, TRBD2. TRBV21-1 counts as a pseudogene. The CDR3 consists of 15 residues.

V gene TRBV5-1 combines with J gene TRBJ1-2; D is undetermined. The CDR3 runs 15 residues. Germline V gene sequence: CDR1 SGHRS, CDR2 YFSETQ. V lost 2 bases to trimming and J lost 6 bases, with 17 bases between them. The CDR3 is CASSFPVGGRDGYTF. CDR3 coding DNA: TGCGCCAGCAGCTTCCCTGTAGGAGGAAGGGATGGCTACACCTTC. The entire variable domain, with the rest obtained from reference TRBV5-1 and TRBJ1-2, is as follows: KAGVTQTPRYLIKTRGQQVTLSCSPISGHRSVSWYQQTPGQGLQFLFEYFSETQRNKGNFPGRFSGRQFSNSRSEMNVSTLELGDSALYLCASSFPVGGRDGYTFGSGTRLTVV.

The CDR3 spells CASSVRDRDTGELFF. CDR3 DNA sequence: TGTGCCAGCAGTGTCCGGGACAGGGACACCGGGGAGCTGTTTTTT. The chain links TRBV25-1 to TRBJ2-2, with 9 nucleotides matching TRBD1. Germline V gene sequence: CDR1 MGHDK, CDR2 SYGVNS. The J segment lost 3 bases and the V segment lost 4 bases, leaving 3 bases of the junction unmatched. The CDR3 totals 15 residues.

CDR3 protein: CASSQDLGTGGFRNEQFF. The CDR3 nucleotides read TGCGCCAGCAGCCAAGACCTCGGGACAGGGGGCTTTAGGAATGAGCAGTTCTTC. The rearrangement joins TRBV4-3 to TRBJ2-1; 12 bases are a match to TRBD1. CDR3 length: 18 amino acids. V trimming: 0 bases; J trimming: 7 bases; junction bases outside the gene matches: 10. Per the germline V gene, CDR1 is LGHNA and CDR2 is YSLEER.

The chain links TRBV7-3 to TRBJ2-5; D might be TRBD2 (5 bases). Trimming pared 2 bases from V and 2 bases from J, leaving 9 bases between. Germline CDR1 and CDR2: SGHTA and FQGTGA. The CDR3 is 14 amino acids. The chain's CDR3 is CASSLGSGQETQYF. The CDR3 DNA reads as TGTGCCAGCAGCTTAGGAAGCGGACAAGAGACCCAGTACTTC. Filled out from reference TRBV7-3 and TRBJ2-5, the complete variable domain reads GAGVSQTPSNKVTEKGKYVELRCDPISGHTALYWYRQSLGQGPEFLIYFQGTGAADDSGLPNDRFFAVRPEGSVSTLKIQRTERGDSAVYLCASSLGSGQETQYFGPGTRLLVL.

J is TRBJ1-1 and V is TRBV6-4; 7 positions match TRBD1. The CDR3 totals 13 residues. The junction had 6 bases not matched to a gene; V was cut back by 3 bases and J by 8 bases. Germline loops: CDR1 MRHNA, CDR2 SNTAGT. The CDR3 DNA is TGTGCCAGCAGTGAGGACAGGCGAGGAGAAGCTTTCTTT. Residues: CASSEDRRGEAFF.

The chain carries TRBV25-1 and TRBJ2-7; 7 bases align to TRBD1. Germline CDR1 MGHDK, CDR2 SYGVNS. V lost 5 bases to trimming and J lost 3 bases; unmatched junction nucleotides: 13. The CDR3 runs to 16 residues. The CDR3 sequence is CASSKGGSSNYYEQYF. In DNA, the CDR3 is TGTGCCAGCAGTAAAGGGGGCTCATCAAACTACTACGAGCAGTACTTC.

Note on this clone: The sample carries other DNA sequences with the same CDR3. The chain has TRBV7-3 and TRBJ2-6; 10 nucleotides match TRBD2. The CDR3 consists of 17 residues. CDR1 and CDR2 (germline): SGHTA, FQGTGA. V gave up 0 bases and J gave up 2 bases; unmatched junction bases: 1. CDR3 region: CASSLTLAGPGANVLTF. In nucleotides, the CDR3 is TGTGCCAGCAGCTTAACACTAGCGGGGCCTGGGGCCAACGTCCTGACTTTC. The full variable domain, with the rest looked up from reference TRBV7-3 and TRBJ2-6, is GAGVSQTPSNKVTEKGKYVELRCDPISGHTALYWYRQSLGQGPEFLIYFQGTGAADDSGLPNDRFFAVRPEGSVSTLKIQRTERGDSAVYLCASSLTLAGPGANVLTFGAGSRLTVL.

This clone was picked up a small number of times. V usage is TRBV19 and J usage is TRBJ1-1, with D possibly TRBD1 on 6 matching bases. Germline values: CDR1 LNHDA, CDR2 SQIVND (reference sequence). The CDR3 is 13 residues long. V lost 5 bases to trimming and J lost 11 bases, with 18 bases between them. The CDR3 region is CASSAWTVGDAFF. CDR3 bases: TGTGCCAGTAGTGCCTGGACAGTTGGAGACGCTTTCTTT.

This chain joins TRBV5-1 and TRBJ2-3; D is perhaps TRBD2 (5 bases). Trimming took off 6 bases at V and 4 bases at J, with 6 bases between the two ends. Germline CDR1 is SGHRS and CDR2 is YFSETQ. The CDR3 runs 11 residues. DNA for the CDR3: TGCGCCAGCACCGGGGCAGATACGCAGTATTTT. It is translated as CASTGADTQYF.

This clone was seen more than once but under ten times. The rearrangement uses TRBV18 and TRBJ2-5; 7 bases line up with TRBD1. The J call may be in error: the DNA end matches TRBJ2-7 better. Per the germline V gene, CDR1 is KGHSH and CDR2 is LQKENI. The CDR3 consists of 13 residues. The CDR3 sequence: CASSQGAVNEQYF. The CDR3 nucleotides read TGTGCCAGCTCACAGGGGGCGGTGAACGAGCAGTACTTC.

CDR3 in DNA: TGTGCCAGCAGCTATTCGGGGACTGAAGCTTTCTTT. Encoded protein: CASSYSGTEAFF. The chain has TRBV11-2 and TRBJ1-1, with D hard to call. Trimming pared 4 bases from V and 5 bases from J, leaving 8 bases between. This CDR3 is 12 amino acids long. Germline CDR1 SGHAT, CDR2 FQNNGV.

The genes are TRBV6-1 and TRBJ2-7; 10 positions match TRBD2. The CDR3 covers 15 residues. V gave up 5 bases and J gave up 0 bases; unmatched junction bases: 4. CDR1 and CDR2 (germline): MNHNS, SASEGT. CDR3 DNA: TGTGCCAGCAGTCTAAGACTAGCGGGCTCCTACGAGCAGTACTTC. It specifies CASSLRLAGSYEQYF.

V usage is TRBV29-1 and J usage is TRBJ2-7; TRBD1 matches 8 bases. V lost 0 bases to trimming and J lost 6 bases; unmatched junction nucleotides: 10. CDR1 is SQVTM, CDR2 ANQGSEA, per germline. This CDR3 is built from 15 residues. The CDR3 nucleotides are TGCAGCGTTGAAGAGGCGAACAGGGGGTGGGGCGAGCAGTACTTC. This sequence encodes CSVEEANRGWGEQYF.